The 9 T cell receptor beta chains presented below share a single source sample, sequenced in a study of control samples from healthy donors and cancer patients. TCRdb's table, derived via immunoSEQ multiplex PCR, lists solely in-frame clones and lacks some. Of about 28,000 clones listed, roughly 85% are singletons. Sequences were obtained from PBMCs. These receptors were taken from a man in his fifties or sixties with head and neck cancer.

The chain recombines TRBV28 with TRBJ2-7; D possibly corresponds to TRBD1 (5 bases). V was pared by 3 bases and J by 7 bases, with 10 bases between. Per the germline V gene, CDR1 is MDHEN and CDR2 is SYDVKM. The CDR3 is made up of 12 amino acids. The CDR3 is CASSLNRREQYF. CDR3 nucleotide sequence: TGTGCCAGCAGTTTGAACAGGCGGGAGCAGTACTTC.

In this sample, this clone turned up once. The chain uses TRBV6-5 and TRBJ1-3, with 9 nucleotides matching TRBD1. The germline V gene encodes CDR1 MNHEY and CDR2 SVGAGI. Trimming removed 6 bases from V and 0 bases from J; junction bases left unmatched: 0. This CDR3 has 14 residues. The CDR3 nucleotides read TGTGCCAGCAGGACAGGGGGCTCTGGAAACACCATATATTTT. Its protein product is CASRTGGSGNTIYF.

In nucleotides, the CDR3 is TGTGCCAGCAGTCCCTTACTACAGGGGACCACTGAAGCTTTCTTT. It specifies CASSPLLQGTTEAFF. The chain employs TRBV28 and TRBJ1-1; 7 bases are shared with TRBD1. J lost 4 bases, V lost 5 bases, and 10 bases had no gene match. The CDR3 runs to 15 residues. Germline CDR1 MDHEN, CDR2 SYDVKM.

The chain is built from TRBV11-2 and TRBJ2-4, with 8 bases lining up with TRBD2. The germline V gene has CDR1 SGHAT and CDR2 FQNNGV. This CDR3 contains 16 residues. V gave up 5 bases and J gave up 0 bases; unmatched junction bases: 6. The DNA of the CDR3 is TGTGCCAGCAGCCGGGGGGGGTCCGGAGCCAAAAACATTCAGTACTTC. Protein: CASSRGGSGAKNIQYF.

Only one count was recorded for this clone. The chain combines TRBV9 with TRBJ2-6; D is perhaps TRBD1 (6 bases). Trimming removed 3 bases at V and 2 bases at J, with 15 bases between. The CDR3 is 17 residues long. Germline lookup yields CDR1 SGDLS and CDR2 YYNGEE. CDR3 protein: CASSATGFLTGANVLTF. For the CDR3, the DNA is TGTGCCAGCAGCGCCACAGGGTTTCTGACTGGGGCCAACGTCCTGACTTTC.

This clone was observed once. This rearrangement joins TRBV13 to TRBJ2-7, with D tentatively TRBD1 (6 bases). Germline CDR1 is PRHDT and CDR2 is FYEKMQ (reference sequence). V lost 4 bases to trimming and J lost 4 bases, with 20 bases between them. The CDR3 spans 16 residues. The CDR3 DNA sequence: TGTGCCAGCAGCTCGAACGATCGACAGGTAGCATACGAGCAGTACTTC. It translates to CASSSNDRQVAYEQYF.

The rearrangement uses TRBV28 and TRBJ2-7; the D is unclear. V gave up 6 bases and J gave up 2 bases, with 14 bases separating them. Germline V gene sequence: CDR1 MDHEN, CDR2 SYDVKM. CDR3 size: 14 residues. DNA for the CDR3: TGTGCCAGCAGACGAGACCCCCGGGCCTACGAGCAGTACTTC. Protein product: CASRRDPRAYEQYF.

The chain couples TRBV9 to TRBJ1-1; D unclear. Per the germline V gene, CDR1 is SGDLS and CDR2 is YYNGEE. This CDR3 is 13 amino acids long. With 3 bases removed from V and 8 bases from J, the gap between germline ends came to 14 bases. For the CDR3, the DNA is TGTGCCAGCAGCGCCCCGGGCGCCATCGAAGCTTTCTTT. Its protein is CASSAPGAIEAFF.

V and J are TRBV11-1 and TRBJ2-7; D remains ambiguous. Trimming pared 5 bases from V and 7 bases from J, leaving 18 bases between. Germline CDR1 reads SGHAT; CDR2 reads FQDESV (reference sequence). This CDR3 contains 14 residues. CDR3 region: CASSGTPRRWEQYF. Written as DNA, the CDR3 is TGTGCCAGCAGCGGAACCCCAAGGCGGTGGGAGCAGTACTTC.